This is a list of T cell receptor beta chains from one sample in a study of early T cells in non-severe SARS-CoV-2 infection. TCRdb reprocessed the 5' RACE reads with MiXCR, giving one entry per CDR3 protein. Of some 98,000 distinct CDR3 sequences listed, about 15% are singletons. Sequenced: whole blood. The source of these receptors is an adult who was a healthcare worker with PCR-confirmed SARS-CoV-2 infection or an uninfected control (not recorded which). The CDR3 runs from the conserved cysteine through the conserved F or W. The order of the fields is J gene, clone size, D gene, V gene, CDR3 protein, CDR3 DNA. A D gene is named only where the DNA matches it firmly. Size values are once, few and many counts, or a class for expanded clones, and some rows have none.

TRBJ1-5	few	NA	TRBV30	CAWSPDKGGNQPQHF	TGTGCCTGGAGTCCGGACAAGGGAGGCAATCAGCCCCAGCATTTT
TRBJ2-7	many	TRBD1	TRBV10-3	CAISEGQGHEQYF	TGTGCCATCAGTGAAGGACAGGGACACGAGCAGTACTTC
TRBJ2-3	few	TRBD2	TRBV27	CASSLGLARRGDTQYF	TGTGCCAGCAGTCTCGGACTAGCGCGACGTGGGGATACGCAGTATTTT
TRBJ2-3	once	TRBD1	TRBV6-5	CASSFYSGTADFSSDTQYF	TGTGCCAGCAGTTTTTATTCCGGGACAGCTGACTTCTCCTCAGATACGCAGTATTTT
TRBJ1-4	NA	NA	TRBV5-5	CASSPPGLGVEKLFF	TGTGCCAGCAGCCCACCGGGCCTTGGGGTAGAAAAACTGTTTTTT
TRBJ2-7	NA	NA	TRBV7-9	CASSSRGSYEQYF	TGTGCCAGCAGCTCCCGTGGGTCCTACGAGCAGTACTTC
TRBJ2-2	NA	NA	TRBV7-2	CASSLQGGGAGELFF	TGTGCCAGCAGCTTGCAGGGAGGTGGTGCCGGGGAGCTGTTTTTT
TRBJ2-5	few	NA	TRBV2	CASREKVQETQYF	TGTGCCAGCAGGGAAAAGGTCCAGGAGACCCAGTACTTC
TRBJ2-5	few	TRBD1	TRBV20-1	CSAPKRGLETQYF	TGCAGTGCACCTAAGAGGGGGCTGGAGACCCAGTACTTC
TRBJ1-1	few	NA	TRBV20-1	CSARGDSDTEAFF	TGCAGTGCTAGAGGAGACAGCGACACTGAAGCTTTCTTT
TRBJ1-3	few	NA	TRBV11-2	CASSTYGNTIYF	TGTGCCAGCAGCACGTACGGAAACACCATATATTTT
TRBJ1-6	NA	NA	TRBV5-5	CASSLARRGSHF	TGTGCCAGCAGCTTGGCCCGGCGCGGCTCCCACTTT
TRBJ2-7	NA	NA	TRBV28	CASSLDVYEQYF	TGTGCCAGCAGTTTGGACGTGTACGAGCAGTACTTC
TRBJ2-5	NA	NA	TRBV20-1	CSANGGHLQETQYF	TGCAGTGCTAACGGGGGGCACCTCCAAGAGACCCAGTACTTC
TRBJ2-3	few	NA	TRBV7-6	CASSPPLSPDTQYF	TGTGCCAGCAGCCCCCCCCTTAGTCCAGATACGCAGTATTTT
TRBJ1-2	few	NA	TRBV9	CASSVAEEYGYTF	TGTGCCAGCAGCGTAGCTGAAGAATATGGCTACACCTTC
TRBJ1-2	many	NA	TRBV28	CATTGPDYGYTF	TGTGCCACGACGGGGCCCGACTATGGCTACACCTTC
TRBJ2-2	many	NA	TRBV10-2	CATKKVGLNTGELFF	TGCGCCACTAAGAAGGTGGGCCTAAACACCGGGGAGCTGTTTTTT
TRBJ2-5	NA	TRBD1	TRBV7-9	CASSYMTGGAETQYF	TGTGCCAGCAGTTATATGACAGGGGGCGCAGAGACCCAGTACTTC
TRBJ2-1	few	NA	TRBV6-2/TRBV6-3	CASSYGNEQFF	TGTGCCAGCAGTTACGGCAATGAGCAGTTCTTC
TRBJ2-5	NA	NA	TRBV30	CAWSVRLVETQYF	TGTGCCTGGAGTGTAAGACTGGTAGAGACCCAGTACTTC
TRBJ2-2	NA	TRBD2	TRBV6-2/TRBV6-3	CASSYLPSGTNTGELFF	TGTGCCAGCAGTTACTTGCCTAGCGGGACGAACACCGGGGAGCTGTTTTTT
TRBJ2-7	many	TRBD1	TRBV28	CASSSRTGLVYEQYF	TGTGCCAGCAGTTCCCGGACAGGTTTAGTGTACGAGCAGTACTTC
TRBJ1-6	once	NA	TRBV6-2/TRBV6-3	CASSYRLDSPLHF	TGTGCCAGCAGTTATCGTCTAGATTCACCCCTCCACTTT
TRBJ2-3	many	TRBD1	TRBV6-4	CASSPEGATDTQYF	TGTGCCAGCAGTCCCGAGGGGGCAACAGATACGCAGTATTTT
TRBJ2-3	many	TRBD2	TRBV7-2	CASSSYGGGLADTQYF	TGTGCCAGCAGCTCCTACGGCGGGGGGCTCGCAGATACGCAGTATTTT
TRBJ1-5	few	NA	TRBV12-3/TRBV12-4	CATRGEGAGQPQHF	TGTGCCACCAGAGGCGAGGGTGCCGGACAGCCCCAGCATTTT
TRBJ2-2	many	NA	TRBV11-2	CASSQELRAGELFF	TGTGCCAGCAGCCAAGAGTTGCGTGCCGGGGAGCTGTTTTTT
TRBJ1-6	few	NA	TRBV12-3/TRBV12-4	CASSLEGDSPLHF	TGTGCCAGCAGTTTAGAAGGGGATTCACCCCTCCACTTT
TRBJ2-2	few	NA	TRBV6-6	CASSYSRDTVRGELFF	TGTGCCAGCAGTTACTCCCGGGACACAGTTCGCGGGGAGCTGTTTTTT
TRBJ1-2	few	NA	TRBV12-3/TRBV12-4	CASSLEEGNYGYTF	TGTGCCAGCAGTTTAGAGGAGGGAAACTATGGCTACACCTTC
TRBJ1-3	many	NA	TRBV6-5	CASSFGQGNTIYF	TGTGCCAGCAGTTTCGGGCAGGGAAACACCATATATTTT
TRBJ1-5	few	NA	TRBV6-2/TRBV6-3	CASKGGNQPQHF	TGTGCCAGCAAGGGAGGCAATCAGCCCCAGCATTTT
TRBJ2-4	few	NA	TRBV20-1	CSAQKGDIQYF	TGCAGTGCCCAGAAGGGTGACATTCAGTACTTC
TRBJ1-6	many	TRBD1	TRBV12-3/TRBV12-4	CASVLQLQGARSPLHF	TGTGCCAGCGTACTACAACTACAGGGGGCCAGGTCACCCCTCCACTTT
TRBJ2-2	many	NA	TRBV28	CASSLVVAGELFF	TGTGCCAGCAGTCTGGTCGTGGCCGGGGAGCTGTTTTTT
TRBJ2-7	NA	NA	TRBV28	CACIQAGDPPYEQYF	TGTGCCTGCATCCAAGCCGGGGACCCGCCCTACGAGCAGTACTTC
TRBJ1-2	NA	NA	TRBV15	CATSSRTDNYGYTF	TGTGCCACCAGCAGTAGAACAGACAACTATGGCTACACCTTC
TRBJ2-3	NA	NA	TRBV12-3/TRBV12-4	CASSKPPGSISTDTQYF	TGTGCCAGCAGTAAACCTCCAGGATCCATAAGCACAGATACGCAGTATTTT
TRBJ2-2	NA	NA	TRBV7-8	CASSSSGAGELFF	TGTGCCAGCAGCTCGAGTGGGGCCGGGGAGCTGTTTTTT
TRBJ2-3	many	TRBD2	TRBV7-2	CASSSLSTSGSSQYF	TGTGCCAGCAGCTCGTTATCGACTAGCGGGTCTTCGCAGTATTTT
TRBJ2-1	NA	TRBD2	TRBV11-2	CASSFPASGASYNEQFF	TGTGCCAGCAGCTTTCCGGCTAGCGGGGCTTCCTACAATGAGCAGTTCTTC